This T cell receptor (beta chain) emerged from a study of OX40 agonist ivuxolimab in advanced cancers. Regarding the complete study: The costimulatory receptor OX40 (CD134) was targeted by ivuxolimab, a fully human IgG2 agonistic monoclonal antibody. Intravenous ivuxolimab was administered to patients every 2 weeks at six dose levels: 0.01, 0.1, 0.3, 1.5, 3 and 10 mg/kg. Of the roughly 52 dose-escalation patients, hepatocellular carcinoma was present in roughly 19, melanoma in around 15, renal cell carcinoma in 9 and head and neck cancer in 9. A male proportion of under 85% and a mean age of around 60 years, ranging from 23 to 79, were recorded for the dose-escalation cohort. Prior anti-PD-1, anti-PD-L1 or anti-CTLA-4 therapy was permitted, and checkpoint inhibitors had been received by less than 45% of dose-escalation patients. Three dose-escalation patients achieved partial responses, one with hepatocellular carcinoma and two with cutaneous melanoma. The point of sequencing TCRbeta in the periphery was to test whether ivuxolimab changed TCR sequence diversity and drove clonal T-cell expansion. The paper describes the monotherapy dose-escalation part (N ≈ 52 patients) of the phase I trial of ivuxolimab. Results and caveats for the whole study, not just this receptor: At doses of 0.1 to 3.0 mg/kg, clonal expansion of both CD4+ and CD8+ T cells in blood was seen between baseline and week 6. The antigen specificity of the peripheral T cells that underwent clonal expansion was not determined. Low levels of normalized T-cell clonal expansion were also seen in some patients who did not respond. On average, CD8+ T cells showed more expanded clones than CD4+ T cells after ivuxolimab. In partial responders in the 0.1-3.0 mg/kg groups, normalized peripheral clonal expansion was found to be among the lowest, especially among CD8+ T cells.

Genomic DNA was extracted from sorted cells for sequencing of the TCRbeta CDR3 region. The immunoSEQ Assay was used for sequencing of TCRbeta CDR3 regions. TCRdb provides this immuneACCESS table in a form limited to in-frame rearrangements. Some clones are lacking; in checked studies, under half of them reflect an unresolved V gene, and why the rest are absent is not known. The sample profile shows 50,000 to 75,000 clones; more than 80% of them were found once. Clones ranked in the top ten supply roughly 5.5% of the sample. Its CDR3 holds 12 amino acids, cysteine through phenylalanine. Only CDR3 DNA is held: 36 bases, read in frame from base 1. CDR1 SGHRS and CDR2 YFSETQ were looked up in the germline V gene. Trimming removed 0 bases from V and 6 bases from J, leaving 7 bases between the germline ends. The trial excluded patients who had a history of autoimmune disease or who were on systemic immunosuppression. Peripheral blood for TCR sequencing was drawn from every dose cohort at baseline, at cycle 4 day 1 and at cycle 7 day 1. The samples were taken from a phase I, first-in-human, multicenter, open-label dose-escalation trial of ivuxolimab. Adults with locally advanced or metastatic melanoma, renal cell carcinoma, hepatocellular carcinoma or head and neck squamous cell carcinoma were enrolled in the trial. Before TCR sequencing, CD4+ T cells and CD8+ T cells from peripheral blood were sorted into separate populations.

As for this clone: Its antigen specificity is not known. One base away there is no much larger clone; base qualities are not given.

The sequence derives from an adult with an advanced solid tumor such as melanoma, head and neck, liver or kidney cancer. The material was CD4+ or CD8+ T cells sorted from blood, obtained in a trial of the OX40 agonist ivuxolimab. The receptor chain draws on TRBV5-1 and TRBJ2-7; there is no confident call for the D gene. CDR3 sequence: CASSLDLREQYF. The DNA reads TGCGCCAGCAGCTTGGACCTCCGCGAGCAGTACTTC.